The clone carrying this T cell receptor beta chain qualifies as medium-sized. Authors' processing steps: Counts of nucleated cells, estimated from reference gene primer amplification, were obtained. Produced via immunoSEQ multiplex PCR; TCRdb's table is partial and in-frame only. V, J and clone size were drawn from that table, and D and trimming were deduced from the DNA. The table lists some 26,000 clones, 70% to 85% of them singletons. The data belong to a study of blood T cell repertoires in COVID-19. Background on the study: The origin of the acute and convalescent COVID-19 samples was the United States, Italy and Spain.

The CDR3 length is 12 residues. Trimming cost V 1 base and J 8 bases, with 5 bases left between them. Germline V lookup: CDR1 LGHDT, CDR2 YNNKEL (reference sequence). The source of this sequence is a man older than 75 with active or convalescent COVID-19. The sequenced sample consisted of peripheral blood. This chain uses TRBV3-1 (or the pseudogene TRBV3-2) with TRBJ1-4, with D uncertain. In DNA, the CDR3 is TGTGCCAGCAGCCAAGCCAGGGAAAAACTGTTTTTT. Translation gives CASSQAREKLFF.